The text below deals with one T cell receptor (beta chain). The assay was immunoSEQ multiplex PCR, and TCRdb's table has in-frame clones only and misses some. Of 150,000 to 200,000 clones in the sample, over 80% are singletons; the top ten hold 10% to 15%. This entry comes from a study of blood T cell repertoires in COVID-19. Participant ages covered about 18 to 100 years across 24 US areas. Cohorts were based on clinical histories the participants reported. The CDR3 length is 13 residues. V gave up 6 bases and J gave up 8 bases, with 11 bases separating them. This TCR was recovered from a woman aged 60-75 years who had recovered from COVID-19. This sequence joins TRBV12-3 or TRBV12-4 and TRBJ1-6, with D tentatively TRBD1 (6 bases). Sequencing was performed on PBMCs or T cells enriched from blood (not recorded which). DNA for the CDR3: TGTGCCAGCAGGGGACAAGAGTATTCACCCCTCCACTTT. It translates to CASRGQEYSPLHF.